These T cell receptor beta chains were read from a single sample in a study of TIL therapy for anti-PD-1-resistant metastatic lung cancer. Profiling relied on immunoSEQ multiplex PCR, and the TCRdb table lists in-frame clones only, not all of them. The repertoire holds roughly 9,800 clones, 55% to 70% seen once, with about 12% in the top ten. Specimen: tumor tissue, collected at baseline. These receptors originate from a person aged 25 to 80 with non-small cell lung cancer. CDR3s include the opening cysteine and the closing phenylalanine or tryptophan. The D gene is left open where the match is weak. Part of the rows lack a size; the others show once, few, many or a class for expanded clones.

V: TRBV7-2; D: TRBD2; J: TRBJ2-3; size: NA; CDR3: CASSLARRGGVQYF; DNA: TGTGCCAGCAGCTTAGCGCGCCGGGGGGGCGTGCAGTATTTT
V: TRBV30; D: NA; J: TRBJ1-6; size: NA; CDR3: CAWTRDWGDGSPLHF; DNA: TGTGCCTGGACGAGGGATTGGGGCGACGGTTCACCCCTCCACTTT
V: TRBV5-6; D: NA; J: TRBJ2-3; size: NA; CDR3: CASSLVRGSTDTQYF; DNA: TGTGCCAGCAGCTTGGTTCGTGGGAGCACAGATACGCAGTATTTT
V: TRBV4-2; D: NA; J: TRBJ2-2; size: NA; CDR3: CASSQDGGTGELFF; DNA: TGTGCCAGCAGCCAAGATGGGGGGACCGGGGAGCTGTTTTTT
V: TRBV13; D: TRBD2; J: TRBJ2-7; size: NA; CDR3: CASRMTSGGYEQYF; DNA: TGTGCCAGCAGAATGACTAGCGGGGGATACGAGCAGTACTTC
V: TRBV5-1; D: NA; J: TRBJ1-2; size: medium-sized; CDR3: CASSRDERGYTF; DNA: TGCGCCAGCAGCCGTGATGAGCGTGGCTACACCTTC
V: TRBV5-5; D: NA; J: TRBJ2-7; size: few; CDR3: CASSGSVAYAQYF; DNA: TGTGCCAGCAGCGGGAGCGTGGCCTACGCGCAGTACTTC
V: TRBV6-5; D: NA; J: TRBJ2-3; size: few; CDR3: CASSYLTDLGAQYF; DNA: TGTGCCAGCAGTTACCTGACAGATTTAGGTGCGCAGTATTTT
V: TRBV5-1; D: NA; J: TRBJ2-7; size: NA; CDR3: CASGLGDYEQYF; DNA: TGCGCCAGCGGTTTAGGGGACTACGAGCAGTACTTC
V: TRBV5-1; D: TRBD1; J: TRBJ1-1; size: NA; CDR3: CASSLWGQGSEAFF; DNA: TGCGCCAGCAGCTTGTGGGGACAGGGGTCTGAAGCTTTCTTT
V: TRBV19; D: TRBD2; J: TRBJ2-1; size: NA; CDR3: CASSRLAGGDEQFF; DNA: TGTGCCAGTAGTCGTCTAGCGGGAGGAGATGAGCAGTTCTTC
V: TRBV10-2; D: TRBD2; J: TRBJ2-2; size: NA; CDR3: CASGGAGGTGELFF; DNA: TGCGCCAGCGGCGGGGCGGGAGGTACCGGGGAGCTGTTTTTT
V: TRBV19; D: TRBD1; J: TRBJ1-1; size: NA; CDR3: CASSARQGVNTEAFF; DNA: TGTGCCAGTAGTGCTCGACAGGGGGTGAACACTGAAGCTTTCTTT
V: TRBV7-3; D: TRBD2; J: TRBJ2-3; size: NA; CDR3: CASSLAGADTQYF; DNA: TGTGCCAGCAGCTTAGCGGGAGCAGATACGCAGTATTTT
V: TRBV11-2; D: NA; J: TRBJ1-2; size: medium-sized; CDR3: CASSWGPAYGYTF; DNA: TGTGCCAGCAGTTGGGGGCCAGCTTATGGCTACACCTTC
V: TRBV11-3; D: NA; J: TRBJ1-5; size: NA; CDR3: CASSLEGIGNQPQHF; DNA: TGTGCCAGCAGCTTAGAGGGCATCGGCAATCAGCCCCAGCATTTT
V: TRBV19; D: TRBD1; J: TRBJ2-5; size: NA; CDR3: CASSITGGWETQYF; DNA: TGTGCCAGTAGTATAACAGGGGGCTGGGAGACCCAGTACTTC
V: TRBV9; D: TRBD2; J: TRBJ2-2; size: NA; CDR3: CASSVQLAEGGELFF; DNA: TGTGCCAGCAGCGTCCAGCTAGCGGAGGGCGGGGAGCTGTTTTTT
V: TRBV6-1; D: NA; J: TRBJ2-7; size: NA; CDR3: CASKDDRSSYEQYF; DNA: TGTGCCAGCAAGGACGACAGGTCCTCTTACGAGCAGTACTTC
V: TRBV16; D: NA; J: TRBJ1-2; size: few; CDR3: CASSLGLAGGYTF; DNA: TGTGCCAGCAGCCTTGGTTTGGCGGGTGGCTACACCTTC
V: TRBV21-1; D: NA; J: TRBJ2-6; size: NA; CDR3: CASEDRGNFGANVLTF; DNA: TGTGCCAGCGAGGACAGGGGGAACTTCGGGGCCAACGTCCTGACTTTC
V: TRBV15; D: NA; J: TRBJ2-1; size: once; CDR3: CATSRGTGARYNEQFF; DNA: TGTGCCACCAGCAGAGGGACGGGGGCGCGGTACAATGAGCAGTTCTTC
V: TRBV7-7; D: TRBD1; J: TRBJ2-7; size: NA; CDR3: CASSLLTGGEQYF; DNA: TGTGCTAGCAGCTTACTTACAGGGGGCGAGCAGTACTTC
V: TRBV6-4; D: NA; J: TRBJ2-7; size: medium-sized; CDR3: CASASSRQSVYEQYF; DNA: TGTGCCAGTGCCTCCAGCAGGCAGTCTGTATACGAGCAGTACTTC
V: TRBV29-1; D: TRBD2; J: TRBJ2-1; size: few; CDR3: CSVFGGSGGYNEQFF; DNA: TGCAGCGTTTTCGGGGGTAGCGGGGGGTACAATGAGCAGTTCTTC
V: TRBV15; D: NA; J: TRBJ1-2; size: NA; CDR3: CATSRDITGGYGYTF; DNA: TGTGCCACCAGCAGAGATATCACTGGGGGGTATGGCTACACCTTC
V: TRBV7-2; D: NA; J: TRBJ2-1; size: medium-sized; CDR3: CASSIGLWTGNEQFF; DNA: TGTGCCAGCAGCATCGGGCTCTGGACGGGCAATGAGCAGTTCTTC
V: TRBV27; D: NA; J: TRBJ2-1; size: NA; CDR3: CASSPNFATSFFF; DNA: TGTGCCAGCAGTCCGAATTTTGCGACTAGTTTTTTCTTC
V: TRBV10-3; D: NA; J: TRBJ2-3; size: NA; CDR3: CAIKSRGESDTQYF; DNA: TGTGCCATCAAGAGCAGGGGAGAGTCAGATACGCAGTATTTT
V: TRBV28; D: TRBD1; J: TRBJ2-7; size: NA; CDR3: CASSTTGGSTYEQYF; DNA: TGTGCCAGCAGTACCACAGGGGGTTCCACCTACGAGCAGTACTTC
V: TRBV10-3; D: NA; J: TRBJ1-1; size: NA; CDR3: CAISEGGAWTEAFF; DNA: TGTGCCATCAGTGAAGGAGGGGCATGGACTGAAGCTTTCTTT
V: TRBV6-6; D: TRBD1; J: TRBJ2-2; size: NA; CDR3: CASSRTGAGELFF; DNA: TGTGCCAGCAGCCGAACAGGGGCCGGGGAGCTGTTTTTT
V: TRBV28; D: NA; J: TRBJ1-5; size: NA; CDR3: CASSLHRRVTSNQPQHF; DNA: TGTGCCAGCAGTTTACATCGTAGGGTTACGAGCAATCAGCCCCAGCATTTT
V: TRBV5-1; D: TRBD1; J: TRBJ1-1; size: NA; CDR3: CASRFIPGQGPAFF; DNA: TGCGCCAGCAGGTTCATCCCGGGACAGGGTCCCGCTTTCTTT
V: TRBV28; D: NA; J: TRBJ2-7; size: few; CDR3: CASSFPGAASYEQYF; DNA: TGTGCCAGCAGCTTCCCCGGAGCGGCCTCCTACGAGCAGTACTTC
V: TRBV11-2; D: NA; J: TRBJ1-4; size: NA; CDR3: CASSQRTWNEKLFF; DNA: TGTGCCAGCAGCCAAAGGACCTGGAATGAAAAACTGTTTTTT
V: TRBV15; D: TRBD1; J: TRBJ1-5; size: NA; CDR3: CATSRDLEDRAQHF; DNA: TGTGCCACCAGCAGAGATCTAGAGGACAGGGCCCAGCATTTT
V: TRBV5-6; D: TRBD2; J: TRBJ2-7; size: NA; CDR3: CASSFAGTSGTKYF; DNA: TGTGCCAGCAGCTTCGCCGGGACTAGCGGGACTAAGTACTTC
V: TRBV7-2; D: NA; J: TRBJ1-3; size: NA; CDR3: CASSPGTSGNTIYF; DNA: TGTGCCAGCAGTCCCGGGACTTCTGGAAACACCATATATTTT
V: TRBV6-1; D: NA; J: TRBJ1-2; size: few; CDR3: CASSEAWQSYGYTF; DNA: TGTGCCAGCAGTGAAGCGTGGCAGAGCTATGGCTACACCTTC
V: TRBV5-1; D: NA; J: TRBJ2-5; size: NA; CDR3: CASSSDSRQASQYF; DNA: TGCGCCAGCAGTTCGGACAGTCGGCAAGCGTCCCAGTACTTC
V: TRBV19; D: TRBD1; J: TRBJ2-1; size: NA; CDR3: CASSMSRRTGDLGGEQFF; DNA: TGTGCCAGTAGTATGAGTCGAAGGACAGGGGATCTTGGGGGTGAGCAGTTCTTC
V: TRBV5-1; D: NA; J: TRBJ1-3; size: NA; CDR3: CASSLAGLSSGNTIYF; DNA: TGCGCCAGCAGCTTGGCAGGGTTATCCTCTGGAAACACCATATATTTT
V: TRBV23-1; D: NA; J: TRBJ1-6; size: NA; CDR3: CASSQGIGEAYNSPLHF; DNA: TGCGCCAGCAGTCAAGGAATTGGGGAGGCCTATAATTCACCCCTCCACTTT
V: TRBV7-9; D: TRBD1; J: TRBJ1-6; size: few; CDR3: CASSPGQGDSPLHF; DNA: TGTGCCAGCAGCCCCGGACAGGGTGATTCACCCCTCCACTTT
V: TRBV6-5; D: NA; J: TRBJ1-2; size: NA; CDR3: CASSYWGGDRYGYTF; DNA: TGTGCCAGCAGTTACTGGGGGGGGGATCGCTATGGCTACACCTTC
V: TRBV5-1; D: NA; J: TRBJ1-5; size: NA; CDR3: CASSPGVGEGQPQHF; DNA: TGCGCCAGCAGCCCTGGGGTCGGTGAGGGTCAGCCCCAGCATTTT
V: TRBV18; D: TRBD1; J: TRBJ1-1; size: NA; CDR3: CANARGPGTEAFF; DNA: TGTGCCAACGCAAGGGGGCCCGGCACTGAAGCTTTCTTT
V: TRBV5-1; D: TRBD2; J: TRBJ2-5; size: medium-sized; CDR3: CASSLGLAGGTQYF; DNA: TGCGCCAGCAGCCTCGGACTAGCGGGCGGGACCCAGTACTTC
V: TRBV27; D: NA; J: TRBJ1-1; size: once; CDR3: CASSGGRTCSF; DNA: TGTGCCAGCAGTGGCGGAAGGACCTGCTCCTTT
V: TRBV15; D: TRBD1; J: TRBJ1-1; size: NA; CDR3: CATSRVVGDSRAFF; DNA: TGTGCCACCAGCAGAGTGGTCGGGGACAGCCGAGCTTTCTTT
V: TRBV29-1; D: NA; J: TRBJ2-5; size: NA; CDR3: CSVLRGQETQYF; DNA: TGCAGCGTTTTGAGAGGCCAAGAGACCCAGTACTTC
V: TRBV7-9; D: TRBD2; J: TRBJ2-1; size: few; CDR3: CASSPQLGLAGYNEQFF; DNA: TGTGCCAGCAGCCCCCAATTGGGACTAGCGGGGTACAATGAGCAGTTCTTC
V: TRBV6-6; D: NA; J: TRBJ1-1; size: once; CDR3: CASLRGSTEAFF; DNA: TGTGCCAGCCTCCGGGGATCAACTGAAGCTTTCTTT
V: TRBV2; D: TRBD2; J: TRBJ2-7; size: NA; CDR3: CASTSNPGGGYEQYF; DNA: TGTGCCAGCACCTCGAATCCGGGAGGAGGATACGAGCAGTACTTC
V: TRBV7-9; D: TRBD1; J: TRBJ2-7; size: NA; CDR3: CASSEGQAYEQYF; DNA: TGTGCCAGCAGCGAGGGACAGGCCTACGAGCAGTACTTC
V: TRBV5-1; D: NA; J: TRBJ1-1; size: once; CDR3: CASRQGDDTEAFF; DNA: TGCGCCAGCAGACAGGGAGACGACACTGAAGCTTTCTTT
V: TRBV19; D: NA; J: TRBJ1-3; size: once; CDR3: CASSPQDRVYTIYF; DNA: TGTGCCAGTAGTCCACAAGATCGAGTTTATACCATATATTTT
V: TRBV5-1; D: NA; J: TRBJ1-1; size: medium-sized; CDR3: CASSLWGHTEAFF; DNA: TGCGCCAGCAGCTTATGGGGTCACACTGAAGCTTTCTTT
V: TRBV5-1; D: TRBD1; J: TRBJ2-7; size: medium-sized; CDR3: CASSFLTGGPYEQYF; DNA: TGCGCCAGCAGCTTTCTGACAGGGGGCCCGTACGAGCAGTACTTC